These 18 T cell receptor beta chains originate from one sample sequenced in a study of post-analysis software for immune sequencing data. Study conclusions and caveats: Patients used about five TRBV segments, including TRBV5-6, TRBV5-1 and TRBV20-1, more often than controls.

Antigen specificity for these receptors is unknown. Unique molecular identifiers tagged the TCR beta cDNA libraries. TCRdb reanalysed the PCR reads using MiXCR and keeps one entry per CDR3 protein. Of about 200,000 distinct CDR3 sequences listed, approximately 28% were seen once; the top ten hold 3% to 3.5%. Input material: blood. The source is a girl under 18 with multiple sclerosis.

CDR3 sequence reads: CASGDWRGTSTDTQYF. CDR3 nucleotides: TGTGCCAGCGGCGACTGGAGAGGAACTAGCACAGATACGCAGTATTTT. This rearrangement joins TRBV2 to TRBJ2-3; no firm D call. The germline CDR1 and CDR2 sequences are SNHLY and FYNNEI. The CDR3 loop spans 16 amino acids. Trimming left V 8 bases short and J 0 bases short, with 18 bases between.

In this sample, this clonotype turned up a few times. V usage is TRBV6-5 and J usage is TRBJ1-1; 8 positions match TRBD1. This CDR3 is built from 14 residues. Germline trimming cut 6 bases from V and 4 bases from J; bases unmatched to any gene: 7. The V gene's germline CDR1 is MNHEY and CDR2 SVGAGI. Written as DNA, the CDR3 is TGTGCCAGCAGGTTATTAACAGGGGGCACTGAAGCTTTCTTT. This translates into CASRLLTGGTEAFF.

Many counts were recorded for this clonotype. The rearrangement joins TRBV20-1 to TRBJ2-3, with D perhaps matching TRBD2 (5 bases). CDR1 and CDR2 from the germline V gene are DFQATT and SNEGSKA (reference sequence). The CDR3 has 15 amino acids. Trimming removed 3 bases at V and 1 base at J, with 14 bases between. The CDR3 bases are TGCAGTGCTAGGATGCGGGCATGGGGCACAGATACGCAGTATTTT. This gives the protein CSARMRAWGTDTQYF.

This clonotype showed up many times. This rearrangement joins TRBV12-3 or TRBV12-4 to TRBJ2-5; 11 nucleotides match TRBD2. The ends lost 0 bases at V and 5 bases at J; junction bases unmatched: 11. The CDR3 contains 18 residues. The CDR3 reads CASSLAILAGGQGETQYF. The CDR3 DNA follows: TGTGCCAGCAGTTTAGCGATCCTAGCGGGAGGTCAAGGGGAGACCCAGTACTTC.

About this clonotype itself: This may be a read error: a much more frequent sequence differs by one nucleotide. The chain carries TRBV29-1 and TRBJ2-1, with 8 nucleotides matching TRBD1. Germline CDR1 reads SQVTM; CDR2 reads ANQGSEA. This CDR3 region has 19 residues. The V segment lost 0 bases and the J segment 0 bases; nucleotides outside the gene matches: 13. The CDR3 protein is CSVEDLGRGLSGSYNEQFF. CDR3 bases: TGCAGCGTTGAAGATTTGGGCAGGGGGCTTTCAGGCTCCTACAATGAGCAGTTCTTC.

V usage is TRBV7-3 and J usage is TRBJ1-2; D possibly corresponds to TRBD1 (6 bases). Germline V gives CDR1 SGHTA, CDR2 FQGTGA. The CDR3 length is 14 residues. V gave up 5 bases and J gave up 2 bases, with 12 bases separating them. The chain's CDR3 is CASSLAGTNYGYTF. In nucleotides, the CDR3 is TGTGCCAGCAGCCTAGCAGGGACAAACTATGGCTACACCTTC. The full variable domain, its missing parts supplied by reference TRBV7-3 and TRBJ1-2, is GAGVSQTPSNKVTEKGKYVELRCDPISGHTALYWYRQSLGQGPEFLIYFQGTGAADDSGLPNDRFFAVRPEGSVSTLKIQRTERGDSAVYLCASSLAGTNYGYTFGSGTRLTVV.

This clonotype appeared many times. The chain employs TRBV12-3 or TRBV12-4 and TRBJ1-2, with D perhaps TRBD1 (5 bases). This CDR3 region has 13 residues. Trimming took off 6 bases at V and 1 base at J, with 9 bases between the two ends. CDR3 DNA sequence: TGTGCCAGCAGGGGACTTAGTAACTATGGCTACACCTTC. Residues: CASRGLSNYGYTF.

This clonotype was seen at least ten times. CDR3 bases: TGCGCCAGCAGTTACCGACTGGGACCCTCCTACAATGAGCAGTTCTTC. Protein product: CASSYRLGPSYNEQFF. V is TRBV10-2 and J is TRBJ2-1; TRBD1 or TRBD2 may be the D gene (5 bases each). Trimming shortened V by 5 bases and J by 0 bases, and 14 bases separated the two germline ends. CDR3 length equals 16 residues. Germline V gives CDR1 WSHSY, CDR2 SAAADI.

There are a few counts of this clonotype. The V call is TRBV28, the J call TRBJ2-1; D gene ambiguous. The J call could be wrong; TRBJ2-7 is a better fit for the DNA end. The CDR3 runs to 11 residues. Germline CDR1 is MDHEN and CDR2 is SYDVKM. CDR3 sequence (DNA): TGTGCCAGCGCGTCCTACAATGAGCAGTACTTC. Protein: CASASYNEQYF.

For this clonotype: This may come from a read error, since a much larger clone is one base off. This chain joins TRBV20-1 and TRBJ2-7, with 7 bases identical to TRBD1. This CDR3 has 14 residues. The V and J ends lost 5 bases and 0 bases, in that order; junction bases with no gene match: 7. CDR1 is DFQATT, CDR2 SNEGSKA, per germline (reference sequence). The CDR3 DNA is TGCAGTGCTTGTGGACAGGTTAGCTCCTACGAGCAGTACTTC. Its translation is CSACGQVSSYEQYF.

In its sample, this clonotype was seen many times. The rearrangement joins TRBV5-1 to TRBJ2-1; 8 positions match TRBD2. The V and J ends lost 4 bases and 5 bases, in that order; junction bases with no gene match: 5. CDR3 size: 14 residues. Germline assignment: CDR1 SGHRS and CDR2 YFSETQ. This CDR3 reads CASSASGWDNEQFF. The DNA for the CDR3 is TGCGCCAGCAGCGCTAGCGGGTGGGACAATGAGCAGTTCTTC.

This chain links TRBV28 with TRBJ2-7; D perhaps matches TRBD2 (6 bases). CDR1 and CDR2 (germline): MDHEN, SYDVKM. The CDR3 covers 15 residues. Trimming pared 7 bases from V and 2 bases from J, leaving 18 bases between. The chain's CDR3 is CASTPRGSYTYEQYF. CDR3 sequence (DNA): TGTGCCAGCACCCCCCGGGGGTCTTACACCTACGAGCAGTACTTC.

The rearrangement uses TRBV19 and TRBJ2-7; a weak D match, TRBD1 (6 bases). The ends were cut back, 6 bases at V and 5 bases at J, with 17 bases in the middle. Germline assignment: CDR1 LNHDA and CDR2 SQIVND (reference sequence). The CDR3 has 14 residues. The CDR3 region is CASSTYREFDEQYF. The CDR3 nucleotides are TGTGCCAGTAGCACTTACAGGGAGTTCGACGAGCAGTACTTC.

Many counts were recorded for this clonotype. This chain joins TRBV6-6 and TRBJ2-6; D unclear. Per the germline V gene, CDR1 is MNHNY and CDR2 is SVGAGI (reference sequence). The length of the CDR3 is 15 residues. V lost 6 bases to trimming and J lost 5 bases, with 14 bases between them. The CDR3 region is CASRDDIYWANVLTF. The CDR3 DNA reads as TGTGCCAGCAGGGACGACATTTACTGGGCCAACGTCCTGACTTTC.

This clonotype has only a few counts. CDR3 amino acids: CAWSEGAGYTF. The CDR3 DNA reads as TGTGCCTGGAGTGAAGGGGCTGGCTACACCTTC. The V and J genes are TRBV30 and TRBJ1-2; possible D gene TRBD1, 5 bases. Trimming shortened V by 1 base and J by 7 bases, and 7 bases separated the two germline ends. CDR3 size: 11 residues. Germline CDR1 is GTSNPN and CDR2 is SVGIG (reference sequence).

Concerning this clonotype: A read error may explain this, as a much larger clone is one base away. The chain employs TRBV14 and TRBJ2-5; D is ambiguous. The germline CDR1 and CDR2 sequences are SGHDN and FVKESK. The CDR3 length is 14 residues. As DNA, the CDR3 is TGTGTCAGCAGCCAAGGGCTCCGGCAAGAGACCCAGTACTTC. Its translation: CVSSQGLRQETQYF.

This clonotype was seen ten or more times. This sequence joins TRBV20-1 and TRBJ2-4, with D possibly being TRBD2 (6 bases). This CDR3 comprises 16 residues. CDR1 and CDR2 (germline): DFQATT, SNEGSKA (reference sequence). V shed 5 bases and J shed 0 bases, with 17 bases lying between them. Written as DNA, the CDR3 is TGCAGTGCTCCAACCCCGGGAGCGTTAGCCAAAAACATTCAGTACTTC. It is translated as CSAPTPGALAKNIQYF.

V gene TRBV6-1 combines with J gene TRBJ1-1; D is unclear. The germline CDR1 and CDR2 sequences are MNHNS and SASEGT. V lost 2 bases and J 0 bases, leaving 10 bases between the germline ends. The CDR3 extends over 15 amino acids. The CDR3 DNA reads TGTGCCAGCAGTGAACTTGGAGGACTGAACACTGAAGCTTTCTTT. Translating gives CASSELGGLNTEAFF.